One sample yielded the 26 T cell receptor beta chains listed below, sequenced in a study of cytomegalovirus exposure and HLA in healthy donors (dated by TCRdb to about 2017). The method behind the library was the immunoSEQ multiplex PCR assay. For the multiplex PCR, a mixture combining 60 forward primers for TCR Vbeta segments and 13 reverse primers for TCR Jbeta segments was used. Drawn from immuneACCESS, this table holds only the in-frame rearrangements with V and J called that TCRdb kept. Clones are partly lost; checked studies trace under half to an unresolved V gene and leave the rest unexplained. The sample table lists more than 45,000 clones, about three quarters of them with a count of one. About 3% of the sample lies in the top ten. Sequences were obtained from PBMCs. These receptors all stem from a woman aged 40 to 50 in good health and CMV-seropositive.

This clone has just a few counts. CDR3 sequence: CASGSRGTNTEAFF. The DNA for the CDR3 is TGTGCCAGCGGAAGTAGGGGGACGAACACTGAAGCTTTCTTT. The J gene is TRBJ1-1, the V gene TRBV2; possible D gene TRBD1, 6 bases. CDR1 is SNHLY, CDR2 FYNNEI, per germline. This CDR3 comprises 14 residues. The V gene lost 8 bases and the J gene lost 1 base, with 14 bases spanning the gap.

This clone showed up just once. V gene TRBV6-1 combines with J gene TRBJ1-2; TRBD1 matches 9 bases. Germline V gene sequence: CDR1 MNHNS, CDR2 SASEGT. The junction had 4 bases not matched to a gene; V was cut back by 6 bases and J by 5 bases. CDR3 length: 13 amino acids. In DNA form, the CDR3 reads TGTGCCAGCAGCGCCGGACAGGGGTATGGCTACACCTTC. It encodes CASSAGQGYGYTF.

The J gene is TRBJ1-6, the V gene TRBV28; 9 nucleotides match TRBD1. Looked up from germline, CDR1 is MDHEN and CDR2 is SYDVKM. CDR3 size: 17 residues. Losses at the gene ends were 5 bases for V and 7 bases for J; bases not matched to a gene: 12. In DNA form, the CDR3 reads TGTGCCAGCAGTCCCTGGGTGCTGACAGGGGGAAATTCACCCCTCCACTTT. This codes for CASSPWVLTGGNSPLHF.

The chain joins TRBV19 to TRBJ1-6; no clear D. This CDR3 has 15 residues. The V and J ends lost 1 base and 6 bases respectively, with 10 bases between them. Germline-derived CDR1 and CDR2 are LNHDA and SQIVND (reference sequence). The CDR3 loop reads CASSIGGESNSPLHF. The CDR3, as DNA: TGTGCCAGTAGTATAGGCGGGGAAAGTAATTCACCCCTCCACTTT.

V and J are TRBV5-1 and TRBJ2-1, with 9 nucleotides matching TRBD2. The CDR3 has 15 residues. V gave up 0 bases and J gave up 8 bases; unmatched junction bases: 6. Germline CDR1 is SGHRS and CDR2 is YFSETQ. The CDR3 bases are TGCGCCAGCAGCTTGGGTGCTAGCGGGGCGGATGAGCAGTTCTTC. Its protein product is CASSLGASGADEQFF.

DNA for the CDR3: TGCAGTGCAACAGGGTTTGGCTACACCTTC. This sequence encodes CSATGFGYTF. V is TRBV20-1 and J is TRBJ1-2; D is perhaps TRBD1 (6 bases). Germline V gives CDR1 DFQATT, CDR2 SNEGSKA (reference sequence). V lost 6 bases to trimming and J lost 7 bases, with 9 bases between them. CDR3 length: 10 residues.

The genes are TRBV28 and TRBJ2-7; tentative D call: TRBD1 (6 bases). The CDR3 has 13 residues. V shed 3 bases and J shed 6 bases, with 12 bases lying between them. CDR1 and CDR2 (germline): MDHEN, SYDVKM. This CDR3 is CASSFPDRPEQYF. DNA of the CDR3: TGTGCCAGCAGTTTCCCGGACAGACCCGAGCAGTACTTC. Complete variable domain (other parts from reference TRBV28 and TRBJ2-7): DVKVTQSSRYLVKRTGEKVFLECVQDMDHENMFWYRQDPGLGLRLIYFSYDVKMKEKGDIPEGYSVSREKKERFSLILESASTNQTSMYLCASSFPDRPEQYFGPGTRLTVT.

The V gene is TRBV5-4, the J gene TRBJ1-1, with 7 bases fitting TRBD1. V gave up 4 bases and J gave up 4 bases; unmatched junction bases: 13. The CDR3 consists of 16 residues. In germline, CDR1 is SGHNT, CDR2 YYREEE (reference sequence). The CDR3 loop reads CASSVQKGASSTEAFF. The CDR3 bases are TGTGCCAGCAGCGTCCAAAAGGGGGCGAGCAGCACTGAAGCTTTCTTT.

In its sample, this clone was seen once. This chain uses TRBV28 with TRBJ1-1, with D possibly TRBD1 on 6 matching bases. Deletions cut 8 bases from V and 0 bases from J, with 13 bases between. This CDR3 spans 14 amino acids. Germline lookup yields CDR1 MDHEN and CDR2 SYDVKM. The CDR3 nucleotides are TGTGCCAGCGGCAAACAGGGATTGAACACTGAAGCTTTCTTT. Translated, it gives CASGKQGLNTEAFF.

The rearrangement uses TRBV6-1 and TRBJ2-5, with D tentatively TRBD1 (6 bases). The CDR3 runs to 14 residues. CDR1 MNHNS and CDR2 SASEGT come from the germline V gene. The V gene lost 8 bases and the J gene lost 2 bases, with 15 bases spanning the gap. The CDR3 DNA sequence: TGTGCCAGCCGGATCCAAGACAGGCAAGAGACCCAGTACTTC. Protein product: CASRIQDRQETQYF.

V gene TRBV15 combines with J gene TRBJ2-3; 8 bases match TRBD2. J lost 1 base, V lost 1 base, and 4 bases had no gene match. Germline loops: CDR1 LNHNV, CDR2 YYDKDF (reference sequence). The CDR3 is 16 amino acids. CDR3 protein: CATSRVGLAGTDTQYF. DNA for the CDR3: TGTGCCACCAGCAGAGTAGGACTAGCAGGCACAGATACGCAGTATTTT.

CDR3 sequence reads: CASSPLAQETQYF. CDR3 nucleotides: TGTGCCAGCTCACCACTCGCCCAGGAGACCCAGTACTTC. The chain links TRBV18 to TRBJ2-5; D is undetermined. This CDR3 has 13 amino acids. Trimming stripped 1 base from V and 5 bases from J, with 8 bases between. Germline lookup yields CDR1 KGHSH and CDR2 LQKENI.

The V and J genes are TRBV5-4 and TRBJ1-3, with D uncertain. Trimming shortened V by 1 base and J by 0 bases, and 11 bases separated the two germline ends. Germline V CDR1 and CDR2: SGHNT, YYREEE (reference sequence). The CDR3 is 16 residues long. The CDR3 loop reads CASSLNLGNSGNTIYF. CDR3 bases: TGTGCCAGCAGCTTGAACCTAGGTAACTCTGGAAACACCATATATTTT.

The chain employs TRBV4-1 and TRBJ1-4, with D possibly being TRBD1 (6 bases). The V gene's germline CDR1 is MGHRA and CDR2 YSYEKL. The ends were cut back, 0 bases at V and 2 bases at J, with 19 bases in the middle. The CDR3 contains 19 residues. CDR3: CASSQDPTGSSMTNEKLFF. The CDR3 coding sequence is TGCGCCAGCAGCCAAGATCCCACAGGGTCGTCTATGACTAATGAAAAACTGTTTTTT.

The chain is built from TRBV29-1 and TRBJ2-5; the match to TRBD2 covers 13 bases. Germline V gene lookup returns CDR1 SQVTM and CDR2 ANQGSEA. The CDR3 loop spans 14 amino acids. V trimming: 7 bases; J trimming: 3 bases; junction bases outside the gene matches: 5. CDR3 amino acids: CSASTSGGKETQYF. In DNA form, the CDR3 reads TGCAGCGCCTCGACTAGCGGGGGGAAAGAGACCCAGTACTTC.

The chain links TRBV11-2 to TRBJ1-1; possibly TRBD1 for D (5 bases). V was shortened by 0 bases and J by 6 bases, with 17 bases between the two germline ends. CDR3 length: 16 residues. The germline V gene has CDR1 SGHAT and CDR2 FQNNGV. The chain's CDR3 is CASSLDWGDVRAEAFF. In DNA, the CDR3 is TGTGCCAGCAGCTTAGATTGGGGGGACGTGAGGGCTGAAGCTTTCTTT.

This clone has a handful of counts. V is TRBV7-9 and J is TRBJ1-2, with D uncertain. V was clipped by 4 bases and J by 4 bases, with 7 bases between them. The CDR3 totals 12 residues. Germline V gene data show CDR1 as SEHNR and CDR2 as FQNEAQ (reference sequence). CDR3 protein: CASSSYLYGYTF. DNA of the CDR3: TGTGCCAGCAGCTCCTATCTCTATGGCTACACCTTC.

The J gene is TRBJ2-2, the V gene TRBV19, with 8 bases identical to TRBD1. The CDR3 runs to 14 residues. Germline V gene sequence: CDR1 LNHDA, CDR2 SQIVND (reference sequence). V trimming: 6 bases; J trimming: 6 bases; junction bases outside the gene matches: 6. CDR3 protein: CASRVTGVPGELFF. The CDR3 nucleotides are TGTGCCAGTAGGGTGACAGGGGTTCCCGGGGAGCTGTTTTTT.

The CDR3 DNA follows: TGTGCCAGCAGTTTAGGGCCTTCTGGAAACACCATATATTTT. It is translated as CASSLGPSGNTIYF. The chain employs TRBV27 and TRBJ1-3; D not resolved. This CDR3 comprises 14 residues. Trimming cost V 2 bases and J 1 base, with 6 bases left between them. CDR1 is MNHEY and CDR2 is SMNVEV in the germline V gene (reference sequence).

The genes are TRBV5-1 and TRBJ1-1, with D perhaps TRBD1 (6 bases). CDR3 length: 13 residues. The ends were cut back, 6 bases at V and 10 bases at J, with 19 bases in the middle. Looked up from germline, CDR1 is SGHRS and CDR2 is YFSETQ. CDR3 loop: CASTKGGEPAAFF. The CDR3 nucleotides are TGCGCCAGCACCAAGGGGGGGGAGCCGGCAGCTTTCTTT. Full variable domain (missing parts from reference TRBV5-1 and TRBJ1-1): KAGVTQTPRYLIKTRGQQVTLSCSPISGHRSVSWYQQTPGQGLQFLFEYFSETQRNKGNFPGRFSGRQFSNSRSEMNVSTLELGDSALYLCASTKGGEPAAFFGQGTRLTVV.

This chain connects TRBV7-2 to TRBJ1-1; 7 bases align to TRBD1. This CDR3 has 14 amino acids. The germline V gene encodes CDR1 SGHTA and CDR2 FQGNSA. The trim removed 1 base at V and 6 bases at J, leaving 5 bases unmatched. In DNA form, the CDR3 reads TGTGCCAGCAGCTTAGTCTGGCAGGGGGCTGAAGCTTTCTTT. Amino acids: CASSLVWQGAEAFF.

The chain has TRBV5-1 and TRBJ1-4; the match to TRBD1 covers 10 bases. This CDR3 has 14 residues. Germline lookup yields CDR1 SGHRS and CDR2 YFSETQ. V lost 4 bases and J lost 6; bases outside the gene matches: 3. The CDR3 DNA sequence: TGCGCCAGCAGCCTGACAGGGGGCGATGAAAAACTGTTTTTT. As protein: CASSLTGGDEKLFF. Full variable domain (rest looked up from reference TRBV5-1 and TRBJ1-4): KAGVTQTPRYLIKTRGQQVTLSCSPISGHRSVSWYQQTPGQGLQFLFEYFSETQRNKGNFPGRFSGRQFSNSRSEMNVSTLELGDSALYLCASSLTGGDEKLFFGSGTQLSVL.

This CDR3 reads CASSLATGNLAPLHF. In DNA, the CDR3 is TGTGCCAGCAGCTTAGCCACGGGTAACTTAGCACCCCTCCACTTT. The chain is built from TRBV7-9 and TRBJ1-6, with D hard to call. The CDR3 is 15 residues long. Trimming stripped 0 bases from V and 11 bases from J, with 14 bases between. Per germline, CDR1 SEHNR and CDR2 FQNEAQ (reference sequence).

V usage is TRBV19 and J usage is TRBJ1-1; no reliable D call. The V end lost 3 bases, the J end lost 4 bases, and 12 bases lay between the germline ends. Germline V gene data show CDR1 as LNHDA and CDR2 as SQIVND (reference sequence). The CDR3 has 14 residues. The CDR3 sequence is CASSIFVEGTEAFF. The CDR3 DNA follows: TGTGCCAGTAGTATTTTCGTAGAGGGCACTGAAGCTTTCTTT. Full variable domain (outside the CDR3, taken from reference TRBV19 and TRBJ1-1): DGGITQSPKYLFRKEGQNVTLSCEQNLNHDAMYWYRQDPGQGLRLIYYSQIVNDFQKGDIAEGYSVSREKKESFPLTVTSAQKNPTAFYLCASSIFVEGTEAFFGQGTRLTVV.

The chain employs TRBV14 and TRBJ2-3, with D uncertain. CDR1 is SGHDN and CDR2 is FVKESK in the germline V gene. The CDR3 covers 15 residues. With 2 bases removed from V and 4 bases from J, the gap between germline ends came to 13 bases. CDR3 sequence (DNA): TGTGCCAGCAGCCAACCAGGTCGCAGCCCAGATACGCAGTATTTT. It translates to CASSQPGRSPDTQYF.

This rearrangement joins TRBV30 to TRBJ1-6; 7 bases are shared with TRBD1. V was pared by 3 bases and J by 10 bases, with 9 bases of the junction left unmatched. The length of the CDR3 is 14 residues. Germline V CDR1 and CDR2: GTSNPN, SVGIG (reference sequence). In DNA form, the CDR3 reads TGTGCCTGGAGGACCGACAGGGTTAAGTCACCCCTCCACTTT. Translation: CAWRTDRVKSPLHF.